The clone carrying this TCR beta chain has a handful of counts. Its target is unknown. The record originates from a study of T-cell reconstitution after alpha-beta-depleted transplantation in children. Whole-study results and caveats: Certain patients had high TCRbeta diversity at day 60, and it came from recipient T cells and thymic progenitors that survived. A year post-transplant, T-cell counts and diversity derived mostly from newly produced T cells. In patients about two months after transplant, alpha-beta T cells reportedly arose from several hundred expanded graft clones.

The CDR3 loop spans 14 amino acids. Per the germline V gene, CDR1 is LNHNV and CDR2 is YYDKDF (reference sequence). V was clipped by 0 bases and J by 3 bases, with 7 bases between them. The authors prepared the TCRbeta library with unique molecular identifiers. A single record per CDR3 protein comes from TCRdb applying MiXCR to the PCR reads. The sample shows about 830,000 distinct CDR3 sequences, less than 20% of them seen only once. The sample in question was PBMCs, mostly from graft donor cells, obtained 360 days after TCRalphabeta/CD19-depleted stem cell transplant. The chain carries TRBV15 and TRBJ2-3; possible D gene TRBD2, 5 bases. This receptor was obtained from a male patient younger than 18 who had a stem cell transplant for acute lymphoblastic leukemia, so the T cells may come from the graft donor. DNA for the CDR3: TGTGCCACCAGCAGAGATGGCGGGACAGATACGCAGTATTTT. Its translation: CATSRDGGTDTQYF.